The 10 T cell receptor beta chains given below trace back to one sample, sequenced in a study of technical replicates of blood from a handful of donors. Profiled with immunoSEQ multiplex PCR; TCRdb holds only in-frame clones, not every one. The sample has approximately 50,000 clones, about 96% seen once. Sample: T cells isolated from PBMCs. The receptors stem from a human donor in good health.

The CDR3 region is CAWTSSYNEQFF. The DNA of the CDR3 is TGTGCCTGGACTAGCTCCTACAATGAGCAGTTCTTC. The rearrangement uses TRBV30 and TRBJ2-1; D is uncertain. The length of the CDR3 is 12 residues. Trimming pared 4 bases from V and 0 bases from J, leaving 4 bases between. The germline gives CDR1 GTSNPN, CDR2 SVGIG (reference sequence).

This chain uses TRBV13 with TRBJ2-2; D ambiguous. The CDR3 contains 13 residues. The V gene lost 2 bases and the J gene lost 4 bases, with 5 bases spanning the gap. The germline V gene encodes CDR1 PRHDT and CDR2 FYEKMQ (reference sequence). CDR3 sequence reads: CASSLPGTGELFF. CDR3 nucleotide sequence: TGTGCCAGCAGCTTACCGGGCACCGGGGAGCTGTTTTTT.

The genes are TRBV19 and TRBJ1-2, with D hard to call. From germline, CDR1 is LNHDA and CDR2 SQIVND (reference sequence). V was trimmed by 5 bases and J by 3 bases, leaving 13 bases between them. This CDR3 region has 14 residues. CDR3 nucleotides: TGTGCCAGTAGTCTCGATGGGCCCTACTATGGCTACACCTTC. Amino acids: CASSLDGPYYGYTF.

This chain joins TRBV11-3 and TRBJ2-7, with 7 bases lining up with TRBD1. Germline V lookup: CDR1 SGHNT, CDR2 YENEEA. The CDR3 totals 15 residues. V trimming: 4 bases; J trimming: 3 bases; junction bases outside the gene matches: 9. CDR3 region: CASSSGQETFYEQYF. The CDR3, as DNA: TGTGCCAGCAGCTCCGGACAGGAAACGTTCTACGAGCAGTACTTC.

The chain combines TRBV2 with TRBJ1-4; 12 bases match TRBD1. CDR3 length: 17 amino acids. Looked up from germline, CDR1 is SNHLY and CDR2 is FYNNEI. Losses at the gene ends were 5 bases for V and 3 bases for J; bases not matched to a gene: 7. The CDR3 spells CASSSGTGGAANEKLFF. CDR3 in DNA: TGTGCCAGCAGTTCCGGGACAGGGGGCGCGGCTAATGAAAAACTGTTTTTT.

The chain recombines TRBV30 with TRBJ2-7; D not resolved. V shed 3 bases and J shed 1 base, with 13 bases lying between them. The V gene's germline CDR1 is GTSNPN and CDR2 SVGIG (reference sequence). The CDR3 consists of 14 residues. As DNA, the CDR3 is TGTGCCTGGAGCACGGCAGGTGGATCCTACGAGCAGTACTTC. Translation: CAWSTAGGSYEQYF.

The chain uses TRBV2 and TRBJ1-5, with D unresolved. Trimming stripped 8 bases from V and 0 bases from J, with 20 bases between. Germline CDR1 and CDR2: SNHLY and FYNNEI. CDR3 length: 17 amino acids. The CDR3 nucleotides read TGTGCCAGCGCGGGCAGCCCGGCCCCTTATAGCAATCAGCCCCAGCATTTT. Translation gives CASAGSPAPYSNQPQHF.

Here the CDR3 DNA reads TGTGCCATCAGTCCAATTCAGGGGGTGAACACTGAAGCTTTCTTT. The encoded protein is CAISPIQGVNTEAFF. The rearrangement links TRBV10-3 to TRBJ1-1; TRBD1 matches 7 bases. The CDR3 sequence is 15 residues long. Germline V gives CDR1 ENHRY, CDR2 SYGVKD. The V gene end was trimmed by 5 bases and the J gene end by 0 bases; junction bases not matched to a gene: 6.

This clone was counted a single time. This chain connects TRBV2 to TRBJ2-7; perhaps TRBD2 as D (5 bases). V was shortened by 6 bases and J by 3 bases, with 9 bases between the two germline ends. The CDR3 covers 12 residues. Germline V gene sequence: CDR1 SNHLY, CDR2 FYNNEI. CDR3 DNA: TGTGCCAGCAGAGGCGGACTCTACGAGCAGTACTTC. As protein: CASRGGLYEQYF.

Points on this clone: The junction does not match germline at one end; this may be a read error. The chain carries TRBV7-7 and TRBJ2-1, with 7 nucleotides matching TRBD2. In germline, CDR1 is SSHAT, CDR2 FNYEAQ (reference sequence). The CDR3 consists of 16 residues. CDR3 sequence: CASSLALAVSYNEQFF. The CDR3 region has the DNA TGTGCTAGCAGCTTAGCGCTAGCGGTATCCTACAATGAGCAGTTCTTC.